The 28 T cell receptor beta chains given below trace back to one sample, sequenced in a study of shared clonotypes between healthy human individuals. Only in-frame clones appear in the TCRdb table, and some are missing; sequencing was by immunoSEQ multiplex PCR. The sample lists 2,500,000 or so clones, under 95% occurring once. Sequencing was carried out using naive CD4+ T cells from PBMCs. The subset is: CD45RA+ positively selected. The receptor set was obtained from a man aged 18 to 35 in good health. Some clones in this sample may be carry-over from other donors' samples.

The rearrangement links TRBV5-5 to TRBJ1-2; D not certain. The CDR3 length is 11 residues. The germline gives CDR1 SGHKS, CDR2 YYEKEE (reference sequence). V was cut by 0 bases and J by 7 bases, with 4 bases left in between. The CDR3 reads CASSLARGYTF. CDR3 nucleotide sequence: TGTGCCAGCAGCTTGGCCCGTGGCTACACCTTC.

CDR3 amino acids: CASSSTAGTAYYEQYF. CDR3 nucleotide sequence: TGTGCCAGCAGCTCGACCGCCGGGACAGCGTACTACGAGCAGTACTTC. The chain has TRBV5-6 and TRBJ2-7; 7 bases are a match to TRBD1. This CDR3 spans 16 amino acids. Germline assignment: CDR1 SGHDT and CDR2 YYEEEE. V lost 3 bases to trimming and J lost 3 bases; unmatched junction nucleotides: 12.

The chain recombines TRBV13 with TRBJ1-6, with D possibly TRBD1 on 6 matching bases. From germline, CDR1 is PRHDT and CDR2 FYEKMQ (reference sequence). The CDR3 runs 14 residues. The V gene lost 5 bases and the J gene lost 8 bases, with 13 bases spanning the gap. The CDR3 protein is CASSPGQTDSPLHF. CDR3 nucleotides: TGTGCCAGCAGCCCAGGACAGACGGATTCACCCCTCCACTTT.

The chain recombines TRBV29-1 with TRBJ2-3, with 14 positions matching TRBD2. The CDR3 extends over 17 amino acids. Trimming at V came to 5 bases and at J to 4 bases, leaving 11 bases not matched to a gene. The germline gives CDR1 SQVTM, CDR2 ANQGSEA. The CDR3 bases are TGCAGCGTTCCCCGACTAGCGGGAGGGCTGGGGTCAGATACGCAGTATTTT. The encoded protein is CSVPRLAGGLGSDTQYF.

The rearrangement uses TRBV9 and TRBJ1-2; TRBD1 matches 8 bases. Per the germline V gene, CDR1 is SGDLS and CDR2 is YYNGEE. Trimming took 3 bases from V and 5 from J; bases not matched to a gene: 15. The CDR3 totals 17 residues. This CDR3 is CASSAPRGPRRSYGYTF. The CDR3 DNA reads TGTGCCAGCAGCGCCCCCAGGGGGCCCCGGCGTTCGTATGGCTACACCTTC.

CDR3 region: CASPLNTYEQYF. DNA for the CDR3: TGTGCCAGCCCGTTAAATACCTACGAGCAGTACTTC. The chain has TRBV28 and TRBJ2-7; D uncertain. Germline V gene sequence: CDR1 MDHEN, CDR2 SYDVKM. The length of the CDR3 is 12 residues. The ends were cut back, 8 bases at V and 2 bases at J, with 10 bases in the middle.

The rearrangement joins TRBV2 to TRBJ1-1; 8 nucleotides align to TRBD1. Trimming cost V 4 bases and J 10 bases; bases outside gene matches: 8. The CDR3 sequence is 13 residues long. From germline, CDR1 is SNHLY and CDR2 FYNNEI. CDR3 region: CASSVDRVEGAFF. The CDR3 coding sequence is TGTGCCAGCAGTGTGGACAGGGTGGAGGGAGCTTTCTTT.

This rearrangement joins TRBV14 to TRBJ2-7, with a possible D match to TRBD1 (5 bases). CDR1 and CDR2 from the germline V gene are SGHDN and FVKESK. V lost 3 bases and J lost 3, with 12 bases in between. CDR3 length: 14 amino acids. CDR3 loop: CASSHPGILYEQYF. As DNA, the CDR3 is TGTGCCAGCAGCCACCCAGGGATTCTCTACGAGCAGTACTTC. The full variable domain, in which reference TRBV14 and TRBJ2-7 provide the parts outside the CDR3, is EAGVTQFPSHSVIEKGQTVTLRCDPISGHDNLYWYRRVMGKEIKFLLHFVKESKQDESGMPNNRFLAERTGGTYSTLKVQPAELEDSGVYFCASSHPGILYEQYFGPGTRLTVT.

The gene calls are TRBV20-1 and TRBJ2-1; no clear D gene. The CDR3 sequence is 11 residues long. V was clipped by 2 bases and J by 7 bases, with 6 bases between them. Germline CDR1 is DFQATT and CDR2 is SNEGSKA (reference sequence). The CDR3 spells CSARKNNEQFF. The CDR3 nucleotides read TGCAGTGCTAGAAAAAATAATGAGCAGTTCTTC.

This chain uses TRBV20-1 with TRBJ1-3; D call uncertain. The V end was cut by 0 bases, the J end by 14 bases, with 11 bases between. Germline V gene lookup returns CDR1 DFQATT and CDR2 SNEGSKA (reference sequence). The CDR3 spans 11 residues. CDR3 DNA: TGCAGTGCTAGAGAGAACCGGGATTTATATTTT. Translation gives CSARENRDLYF.

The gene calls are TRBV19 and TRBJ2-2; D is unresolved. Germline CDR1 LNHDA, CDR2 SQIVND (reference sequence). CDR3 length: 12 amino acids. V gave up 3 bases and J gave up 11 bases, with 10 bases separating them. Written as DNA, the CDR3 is TGTGCCAGTAGTATTGATTTCCCTGAGCTGTTTTTT. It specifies CASSIDFPELFF.

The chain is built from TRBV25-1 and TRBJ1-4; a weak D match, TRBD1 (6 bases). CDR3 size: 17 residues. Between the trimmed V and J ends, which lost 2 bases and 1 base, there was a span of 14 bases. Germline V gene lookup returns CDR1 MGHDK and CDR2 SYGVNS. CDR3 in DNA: TGTGCCAGCAGTGAACACAGGGCCCTAGTAACTAATGAAAAACTGTTTTTT. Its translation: CASSEHRALVTNEKLFF.

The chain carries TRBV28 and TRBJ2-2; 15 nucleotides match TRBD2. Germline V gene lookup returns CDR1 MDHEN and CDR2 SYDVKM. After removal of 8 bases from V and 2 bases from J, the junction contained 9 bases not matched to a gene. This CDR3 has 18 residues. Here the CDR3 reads CASRRGTSGRINTGELFF. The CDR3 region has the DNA TGTGCCAGCCGACGCGGGACTAGCGGGAGGATTAACACCGGGGAGCTGTTTTTT.

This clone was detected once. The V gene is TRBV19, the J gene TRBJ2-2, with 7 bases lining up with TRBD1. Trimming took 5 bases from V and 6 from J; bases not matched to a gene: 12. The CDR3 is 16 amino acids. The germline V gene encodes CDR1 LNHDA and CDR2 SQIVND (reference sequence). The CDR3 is CASSPRSLQGPGELFF. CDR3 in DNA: TGTGCCAGTAGTCCGCGAAGTCTACAGGGGCCCGGGGAGCTGTTTTTT.

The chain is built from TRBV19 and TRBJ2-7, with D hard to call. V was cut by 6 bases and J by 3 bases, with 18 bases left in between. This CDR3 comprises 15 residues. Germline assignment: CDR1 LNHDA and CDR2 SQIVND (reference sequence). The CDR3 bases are TGTGCCAGTAGCCCCACCTTCACTACATACTACGAGCAGTACTTC. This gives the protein CASSPTFTTYYEQYF.

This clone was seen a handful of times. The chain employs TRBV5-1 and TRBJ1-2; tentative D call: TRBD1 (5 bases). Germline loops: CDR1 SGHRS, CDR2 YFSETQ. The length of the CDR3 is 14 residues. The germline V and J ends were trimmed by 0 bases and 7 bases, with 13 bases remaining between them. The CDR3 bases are TGCGCCAGCAGCTTGGACGGAGGGGTCGGTGGCTACACCTTC. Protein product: CASSLDGGVGGYTF.

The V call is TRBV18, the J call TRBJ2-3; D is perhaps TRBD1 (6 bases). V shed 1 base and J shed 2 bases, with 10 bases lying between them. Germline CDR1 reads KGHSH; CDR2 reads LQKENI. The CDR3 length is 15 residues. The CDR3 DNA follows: TGTGCCAGCTCACCACAGAGGGGGAACACAGATACGCAGTATTTT. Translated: CASSPQRGNTDTQYF.

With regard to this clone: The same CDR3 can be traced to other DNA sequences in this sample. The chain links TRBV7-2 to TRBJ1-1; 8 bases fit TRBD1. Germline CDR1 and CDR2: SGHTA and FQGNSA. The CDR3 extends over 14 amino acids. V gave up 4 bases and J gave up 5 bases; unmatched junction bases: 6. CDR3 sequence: CASSSDRGSTEAFF. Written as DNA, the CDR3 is TGTGCCAGCAGCTCTGACAGGGGCAGTACTGAAGCTTTCTTT. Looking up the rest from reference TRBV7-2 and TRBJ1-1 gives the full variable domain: GAGVSQSPSNKVTEKGKDVELRCDPISGHTALYWYRQSLGQGLEFLIYFQGNSAPDKSGLPSDRFSAERTGGSVSTLTIQRTQQEDSAVYLCASSSDRGSTEAFFGQGTRLTVV.

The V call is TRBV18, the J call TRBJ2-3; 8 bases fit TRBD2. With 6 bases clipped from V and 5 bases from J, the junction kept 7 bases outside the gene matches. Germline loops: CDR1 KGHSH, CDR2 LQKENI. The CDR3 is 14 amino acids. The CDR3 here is CASSQAGVRDTQYF. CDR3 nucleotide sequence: TGTGCCAGCTCCCAAGCGGGAGTGAGAGATACGCAGTATTTT.

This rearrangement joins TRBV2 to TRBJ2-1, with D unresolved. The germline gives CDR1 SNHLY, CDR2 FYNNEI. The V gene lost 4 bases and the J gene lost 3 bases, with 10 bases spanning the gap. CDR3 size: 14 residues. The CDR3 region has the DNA TGTGCCAGCAGTGTTAGCCCCGGCTACAATGAGCAGTTCTTC. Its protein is CASSVSPGYNEQFF. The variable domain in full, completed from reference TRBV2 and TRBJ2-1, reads EPEVTQTPSHQVTQMGQEVILRCVPISNHLYFYWYRQILGQKVEFLVSFYNNEISEKSEIFDDQFSVERPDGSNFTLKIRSTKLEDSAMYFCASSVSPGYNEQFFGPGTRLTVL.

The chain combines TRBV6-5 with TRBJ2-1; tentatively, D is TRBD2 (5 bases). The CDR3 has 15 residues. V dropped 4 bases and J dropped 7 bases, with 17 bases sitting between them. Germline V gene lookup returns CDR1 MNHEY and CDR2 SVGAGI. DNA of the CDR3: TGTGCCAGCAGTTCCACGGGAATTTCAGGAAATGAGCAGTTCTTC. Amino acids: CASSSTGISGNEQFF.

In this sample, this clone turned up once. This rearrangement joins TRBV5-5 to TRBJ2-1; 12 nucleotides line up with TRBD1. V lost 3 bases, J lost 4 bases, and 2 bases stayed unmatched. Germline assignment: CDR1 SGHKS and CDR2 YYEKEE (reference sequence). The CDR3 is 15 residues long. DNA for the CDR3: TGTGCCAGCAGCTGGGACAGGGGGCTTTACAATGAGCAGTTCTTC. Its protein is CASSWDRGLYNEQFF.

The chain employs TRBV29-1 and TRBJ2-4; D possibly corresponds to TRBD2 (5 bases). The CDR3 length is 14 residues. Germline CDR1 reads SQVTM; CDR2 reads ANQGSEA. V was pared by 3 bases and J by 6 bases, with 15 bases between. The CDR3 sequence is CSVDWGTRGNIQYF. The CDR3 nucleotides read TGCAGCGTTGATTGGGGAACCCGGGGAAACATTCAGTACTTC. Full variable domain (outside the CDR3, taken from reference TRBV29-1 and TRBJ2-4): SAVISQKPSRDICQRGTSLTIQCQVDSQVTMMFWYRQQPGQSLTLIATANQGSEATYESGFVIDKFPISRPNLTFSTLTVSNMSPEDSSIYLCSVDWGTRGNIQYFGAGTRLSVL.

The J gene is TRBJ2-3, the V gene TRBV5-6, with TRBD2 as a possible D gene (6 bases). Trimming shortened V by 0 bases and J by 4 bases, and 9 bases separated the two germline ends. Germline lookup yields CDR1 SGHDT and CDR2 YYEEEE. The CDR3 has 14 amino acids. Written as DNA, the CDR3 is TGTGCCAGCAGCTTGGCGGGAGTAGCAGATACGCAGTATTTT. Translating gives CASSLAGVADTQYF.

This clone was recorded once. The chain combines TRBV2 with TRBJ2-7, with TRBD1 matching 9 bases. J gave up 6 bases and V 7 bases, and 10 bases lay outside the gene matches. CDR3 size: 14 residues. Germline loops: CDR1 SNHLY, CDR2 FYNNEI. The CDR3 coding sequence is TGTGCCAGCACTAGGGAACAGGGGGCTGGCGAGCAGTACTTC. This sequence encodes CASTREQGAGEQYF.

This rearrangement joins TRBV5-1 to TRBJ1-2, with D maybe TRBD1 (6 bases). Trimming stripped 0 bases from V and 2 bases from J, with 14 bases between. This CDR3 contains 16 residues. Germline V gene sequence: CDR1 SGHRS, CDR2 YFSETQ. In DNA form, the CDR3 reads TGCGCCAGCAGCTTGGTGGCAGGGGACTCCAACTATGGCTACACCTTC. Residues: CASSLVAGDSNYGYTF.

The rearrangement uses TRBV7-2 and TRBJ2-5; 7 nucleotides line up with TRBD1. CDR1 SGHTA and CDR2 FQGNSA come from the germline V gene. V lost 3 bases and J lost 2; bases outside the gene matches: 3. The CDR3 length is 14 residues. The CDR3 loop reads CASSFDRAQETQYF. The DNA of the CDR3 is TGTGCCAGCAGCTTCGACAGGGCGCAAGAGACCCAGTACTTC.

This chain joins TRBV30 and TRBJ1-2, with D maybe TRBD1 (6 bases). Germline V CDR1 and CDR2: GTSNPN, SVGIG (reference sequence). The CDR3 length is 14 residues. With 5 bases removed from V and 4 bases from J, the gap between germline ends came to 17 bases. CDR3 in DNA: TGTGCCTGGGGTAGACAGGATACCCTCTATGGCTACACCTTC. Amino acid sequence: CAWGRQDTLYGYTF.